A selection of T cell receptor beta chains follows, all from one sample in a study of OX40 agonist ivuxolimab in advanced cancers. Measured with immunoSEQ multiplex PCR; TCRdb has only the in-frame clones, and not every one. The sample consists of about 38,000 clones, 60% to 80% of them appearing once. Sequencing used CD4+ or CD8+ T cells sorted from blood, obtained in a trial of the OX40 agonist ivuxolimab. These receptors originate from an adult with an advanced solid tumor such as melanoma, head and neck, liver or kidney cancer. The CDR3 runs from the conserved cysteine through the conserved F or W. The order of the fields is D gene, J gene, V gene, clone size, CDR3 DNA, CDR3 protein. The D gene is left open where the match is weak. Clone sizes are given selectively: once, few, many, or a class where the clone is expanded.

TRBD2	TRBJ2-1	TRBV18	once	TGTGCCAGCTCACCGGCTCTAGCGGAAAATGAGCAGTTCTTC	CASSPALAENEQFF
-	TRBJ2-5	TRBV7-8	-	TGTGCCAGCAGCTCTCGCCGACTCGTCCCCCAAGAGACCCAGTACTTC	CASSSRRLVPQETQYF
-	TRBJ1-2	TRBV5-6	once	TGTGCCAGCAGCCCGACTAGACCTGAGTATGGCTACACCTTC	CASSPTRPEYGYTF
-	TRBJ2-1	TRBV7-9	-	TGTGCCAGCAGCGTCGACTCCAGGGGGGATGAGCAGTTCTTC	CASSVDSRGDEQFF
TRBD2	TRBJ2-7	TRBV5-4	once	TGTACCAGCAGCTTTGGGACTAGCATCTACGAGCAGTACTTC	CTSSFGTSIYEQYF
-	TRBJ1-5	TRBV7-2	-	TGTGCCAGCAGCATGGCGGGAGGCGATCAGCCCCAGCATTTT	CASSMAGGDQPQHF
-	TRBJ1-2	TRBV4-3	-	TGCGCCAGCAGCTCCCGACTGATCGCTAACTATGGCTACACCTTC	CASSSRLIANYGYTF
TRBD1	TRBJ2-7	TRBV27	-	TGTGCCAGCAGTTCTATGACAGGGGGCAAGCAGTACTTC	CASSSMTGGKQYF
-	TRBJ2-5	TRBV2	-	TGTGCCAGCAGGCTCGGGACCGCCCAAGGGGAGACCCAGTACTTC	CASRLGTAQGETQYF
TRBD1	TRBJ1-4	TRBV9	-	TGTGCCAGCAGTGAGGGAGGGACAGGGAACGAAAAACTGTTTTTT	CASSEGGTGNEKLFF
TRBD1	TRBJ1-1	TRBV7-9	-	TGTGCCAGCAGCTCGGGACAGGGGGAAAGGACTGAAGCTTTCTTT	CASSSGQGERTEAFF
-	TRBJ1-1	TRBV7-2	-	TGTGCCAGCAGCTTCCCTTCGGGAGGAATGAACACTGAAGCTTTCTTT	CASSFPSGGMNTEAFF
TRBD2	TRBJ2-7	TRBV7-2	-	TGTGCCAGCAGCGGCTTGGGACTAGCTAGCTCCTACGAGCAGTACTTC	CASSGLGLASSYEQYF
-	TRBJ2-5	TRBV11-2	-	TGTGCCAGCAGCTTACCCGGGGGAGAAGAGACCCAGTACTTC	CASSLPGGEETQYF
-	TRBJ2-1	TRBV5-1	-	TGCGCCAGCAGCTTCAGGGGGGGAACCAATGAGCAGTTCTTC	CASSFRGGTNEQFF
-	TRBJ1-4	TRBV5-4	-	TGTGCCAGCAGCTTGGATAGGAAAGATGAAAAACTGTTTTTT	CASSLDRKDEKLFF
TRBD1	TRBJ1-2	TRBV27	once	TGTGCCAGCAGTTTATCAGGGGACAGCTCCCTTGGGGGCTACACCTTC	CASSLSGDSSLGGYTF
-	TRBJ1-6	TRBV2	-	TGTGCCAGCAGTGAACCAGGGGTTAATTCACCCCTCCACTTT	CASSEPGVNSPLHF
TRBD2	TRBJ2-7	TRBV7-9	many	TGTGCCAGCAGCCCCGGGGGGGAGCAGTACTTC	CASSPGGEQYF
TRBD1	TRBJ1-1	TRBV6-5	once	TGTGCCAGCAGTCAAGGACAGGGCCACACTGAAGCTTTCTTT	CASSQGQGHTEAFF
-	TRBJ2-7	TRBV29-1	-	TGCAGCGCTTTACCGGGGAACTCCTACGAGCAGTACTTC	CSALPGNSYEQYF
TRBD2	TRBJ2-3	TRBV19	-	TGTGCCAGTACCAGGACTAGCGGGATAACAGATACGCAGTATTTT	CASTRTSGITDTQYF
-	TRBJ2-7	TRBV7-8	-	TGTGCCAGCAGTCGAAACCCGGGAGAGCAGTACTTC	CASSRNPGEQYF
TRBD1	TRBJ1-2	TRBV7-2	-	TGTGCCAGCAGCTTCTTACCTCCGGGACAGGGGGCCTATGGCTACACCTTC	CASSFLPPGQGAYGYTF
-	TRBJ1-6	TRBV18	-	TGTGCCAGCTCTCGGGAAGGATCAAGTAATTCACCCCTCCACTTT	CASSREGSSNSPLHF
TRBD1	TRBJ1-1	TRBV7-9	few	TGTGCCAGCAGCCTGACCGGGACAGACACTGAAGCTTTCTTT	CASSLTGTDTEAFF
TRBD2	TRBJ2-7	TRBV10-3	-	TGTGCCATCAGTGAACTAGGGACTAGCGGGTCCTCCTCGTACGAGCAGTACTTC	CAISELGTSGSSSYEQYF
-	TRBJ2-1	TRBV6-6	-	TGTGCCAGCAGTTTAACTACCTACAATGAGCAGTTCTTC	CASSLTTYNEQFF
-	TRBJ1-5	TRBV28	-	TGTGCCAGCAGTTTAGAGGCCCGCAATCAGCCCCAGCATTTT	CASSLEARNQPQHF
-	TRBJ1-1	TRBV6-1	-	TGTGCCAGCATTGCGACTGCTGGGACTGAAGCTTTCTTT	CASIATAGTEAFF
-	TRBJ2-3	TRBV10-3	-	TGTGCCATCAGTACAGGGGCGGGGGATACGCAGTATTTT	CAISTGAGDTQYF